Presented here are 26 T cell receptor beta chains from one specimen sequenced in a study of CD8+CD57+ T cells in acquired aplastic anemia. Template material for TCR beta VDJ and CDR3 profiling consisted of genomic DNA. TCRdb fed the reads into MiXCR, producing one record per CDR3 protein. The table includes some 180,000 distinct CDR3 sequences, approximately 49% detected once. The sequencing sample was made of sorted CD4+, CD8+, or CD8+CD57+ T cells (not recorded which) from PBMCs. These TCRs come from a human donor in good health.

This clonotype was seen more than once but under ten times. The chain is built from TRBV7-8 and TRBJ1-1; D gene unclear. Germline V gene lookup returns CDR1 SGHVS and CDR2 FQNEAQ. This CDR3 is 13 amino acids long. V lost 5 bases to trimming and J lost 5 bases, with 12 bases between them. CDR3 loop: CASSPQVRTEAFF. The CDR3 nucleotides are TGTGCCAGCAGCCCACAAGTTCGGACTGAAGCTTTCTTT.

This clonotype occurred many times. The V and J genes are TRBV5-1 and TRBJ2-3; D perhaps matches TRBD1 (6 bases). V was cut by 0 bases and J by 1 base, with 9 bases left in between. Germline lookup yields CDR1 SGHRS and CDR2 YFSETQ. The CDR3 consists of 15 residues. The CDR3 region is CASSLGDTGTDTQYF. Here the CDR3 DNA reads TGCGCCAGCAGCTTGGGGGACACCGGCACAGATACGCAGTATTTT. Full variable domain (missing parts from reference TRBV5-1 and TRBJ2-3): KAGVTQTPRYLIKTRGQQVTLSCSPISGHRSVSWYQQTPGQGLQFLFEYFSETQRNKGNFPGRFSGRQFSNSRSEMNVSTLELGDSALYLCASSLGDTGTDTQYFGPGTRLTVL.

In its sample, this clonotype was seen many times. V gene TRBV7-8 combines with J gene TRBJ2-3; the D call may be TRBD1 or TRBD2 (5 bases each). The CDR3 contains 14 residues. Trimming removed 4 bases at V and 1 base at J, with 9 bases between. The germline CDR1 and CDR2 sequences are SGHVS and FQNEAQ. The CDR3: CASSWGTGTDTQYF. The CDR3 DNA follows: TGTGCCAGCAGCTGGGGGACCGGCACAGATACGCAGTATTTT.

The chain couples TRBV7-9 to TRBJ2-5; D tentatively reads TRBD1 or TRBD2 (5 bases each). Per germline, CDR1 SEHNR and CDR2 FQNEAQ (reference sequence). The CDR3 is 15 residues long. V lost 1 base and J lost 5, with 14 bases in between. The CDR3 DNA reads as TGTGCCAGCAGCTTAGTTGGGGGTTTGAGTGAGACCCAGTACTTC. Encoded protein: CASSLVGGLSETQYF.

This clonotype was observed a few times. In DNA form, the CDR3 reads TGTGCCATCAAAGCATTGAACACTGAAGCTTTCTTT. This sequence encodes CAIKALNTEAFF. The J gene is TRBJ1-1, the V gene TRBV10-3; the D is unclear. Deletions cut 7 bases from V and 0 bases from J, with 6 bases between. The CDR3 has 12 residues. Germline V gene lookup returns CDR1 ENHRY and CDR2 SYGVKD.

This clonotype was detected many times. V usage is TRBV2 and J usage is TRBJ2-7; maybe TRBD2 (6 bases). Per germline, CDR1 SNHLY and CDR2 FYNNEI. This CDR3 spans 14 amino acids. V lost 8 bases, J lost 6 bases, and 20 bases lay in between. CDR3 DNA: TGTGCCAGCCGAAAGGGTCAGGGAGGTGTCGAGCAGTACTTC. This gives the protein CASRKGQGGVEQYF.

V gene TRBV13 combines with J gene TRBJ1-2; D remains unclear. Germline-derived CDR1 and CDR2 are PRHDT and FYEKMQ (reference sequence). This CDR3 is built from 14 residues. The V and J ends lost 5 bases and 4 bases respectively, with 14 bases between them. This chain's CDR3 is CASSAFATTYGYTF. CDR3 coding DNA: TGTGCCAGCAGCGCCTTCGCGACAACCTATGGCTACACCTTC.

This clonotype was picked up many times. V and J are TRBV27 and TRBJ2-5; D is unresolved. Trimming took 6 bases from V and 6 from J, leaving 17 bases between them. This CDR3 comprises 14 residues. Germline loops: CDR1 MNHEY, CDR2 SMNVEV (reference sequence). In DNA, the CDR3 is TGTGCCAGCAGCCAAACCACGGAGTTGAAGACCCAGTACTTC. Translation gives CASSQTTELKTQYF.

As for this clonotype: The junction does not match germline at one end; this may be a read error. The CDR3 DNA reads TGCAGCGCCGTGGAGGGATGGACCGAGGAGCTGTTTTTC. This codes for CSAVEGWTEELFF. This rearrangement joins TRBV29-1 to TRBJ2-2; tentatively, D is TRBD2 (6 bases). CDR3 size: 13 residues. Germline V gene sequence: CDR1 SQVTM, CDR2 ANQGSEA.

This clonotype was observed many times. This rearrangement joins TRBV24-1 to TRBJ2-7; D is perhaps TRBD1 or TRBD2 (7 bases each). There are 12 residues in the CDR3. V was pared by 10 bases and J by 6 bases, with 15 bases between. Germline V gene sequence: CDR1 KGHDR, CDR2 SFDVKD. This CDR3 reads CATQQGRGEQYF. The CDR3 DNA reads as TGTGCCACGCAACAGGGGAGGGGCGAGCAGTACTTC.

V is TRBV15 and J is TRBJ1-5, with D possibly matching TRBD1 (5 bases). Germline CDR1 and CDR2: LNHNV and YYDKDF (reference sequence). The CDR3 consists of 14 residues. Trimming removed 3 bases from V and 4 bases from J, with 10 bases in between. The CDR3 sequence: CATSSPQGNQPQHF. The CDR3 region has the DNA TGTGCCACCAGCAGCCCCCAGGGAAATCAGCCCCAGCATTTT.

This clonotype was found once. V and J are TRBV7-2 and TRBJ1-6; perhaps TRBD1 as D (6 bases). The CDR3 totals 15 residues. The germline V gene has CDR1 SGHTA and CDR2 FQGNSA. Trimming pared 0 bases from V and 7 bases from J, leaving 10 bases between. For the CDR3, the DNA is TGTGCCAGCAGCTTAGCCGACAGGCCAAATTCACCCCTCCACTTT. It specifies CASSLADRPNSPLHF.

This clonotype was counted ten times or more. The rearrangement uses TRBV9 and TRBJ2-7; 14 bases match TRBD2. V lost 3 bases and J lost 4; bases outside the gene matches: 9. Germline loops: CDR1 SGDLS, CDR2 YYNGEE. This CDR3 contains 17 residues. The CDR3 sequence: CASSEGLAGAGKYEQYF. Written as DNA, the CDR3 is TGTGCCAGCAGCGAGGGACTAGCGGGAGCTGGGAAATACGAGCAGTACTTC.

A few counts support this clonotype. The V gene is TRBV19, the J gene TRBJ2-7; maybe TRBD1 (5 bases). Looked up from germline, CDR1 is LNHDA and CDR2 is SQIVND (reference sequence). The CDR3 extends over 15 amino acids. V shed 3 bases and J shed 2 bases, with 14 bases lying between them. The CDR3 protein is CASSIYFGAPYEQYF. Here the CDR3 DNA reads TGTGCCAGTAGTATTTATTTTGGGGCCCCCTACGAGCAGTACTTC.

The chain carries TRBV7-8 and TRBJ2-5; D is undetermined. The V gene lost 5 bases and the J gene lost 3 bases, with 13 bases spanning the gap. CDR1 is SGHVS, CDR2 FQNEAQ, per germline. This CDR3 region has 14 residues. The CDR3 nucleotides are TGTGCCAGCAGCGCCCCTAGTTGGGAAGAGACCCAGTACTTC. Translated: CASSAPSWEETQYF.

The chain employs TRBV24-1 and TRBJ1-5; 7 bases align to TRBD1. The CDR3 is 15 amino acids. Germline CDR1 KGHDR, CDR2 SFDVKD. V gave up 3 bases and J gave up 4 bases; unmatched junction bases: 5. CDR3 residues: CATSDDREWNQPQHF. The CDR3 coding sequence is TGTGCCACCAGTGATGACAGGGAGTGGAATCAGCCCCAGCATTTT.

The rearrangement joins TRBV25-1 to TRBJ1-6; a possible D gene is TRBD1 (6 bases). V lost 7 bases and J lost 5, with 12 bases in between. The germline CDR1 and CDR2 sequences are MGHDK and SYGVNS. This CDR3 has 14 residues. CDR3 nucleotide sequence: TGTGCCAGCACGATCACAGGGAATAATTCACCCCTCCACTTT. Its protein is CASTITGNNSPLHF.

This rearrangement joins TRBV3-1 to TRBJ1-3; D gene uncertain. The germline V gene has CDR1 LGHDT and CDR2 YNNKEL (reference sequence). The CDR3 runs 15 residues. V was cut by 0 bases and J by 9 bases, with 15 bases left in between. The CDR3 bases are TGTGCCAGCAGCCAAGAGACCACAACGAGGAGCACCATATATTTT. It encodes CASSQETTTRSTIYF.

In its sample, this clonotype was seen once. The rearrangement joins TRBV7-2 to TRBJ1-2, with D possibly TRBD1 on 6 matching bases. Germline CDR1 SGHTA, CDR2 FQGNSA. There are 15 residues in the CDR3. V shed 8 bases and J shed 4 bases, with 20 bases lying between them. The CDR3 is CASSNAGALGYGYTF. In nucleotides, the CDR3 is TGTGCCAGCTCGAACGCGGGGGCACTGGGCTATGGCTACACCTTC.

The V call is TRBV10-3, the J call TRBJ2-3; 11 bases match TRBD2. V shed 4 bases and J 2 bases; nucleotides not matched to a gene: 5. Germline loops: CDR1 ENHRY, CDR2 SYGVKD. The CDR3 totals 16 residues. This CDR3 is CAISGLGLAVTDTQYF. The CDR3 region has the DNA TGTGCCATCAGTGGTTTGGGACTAGCGGTCACAGATACGCAGTATTTT.

The chain is built from TRBV6-2 or TRBV6-3 and TRBJ2-7; no clear D. The CDR3 is 13 residues long. CDR1 is MNHEY, CDR2 SVGEGT, per germline. V lost 0 bases and J lost 2, with 5 bases in between. The CDR3 loop reads CASSYSLAYEQYF. CDR3 coding DNA: TGTGCCAGCAGTTACTCTTTGGCCTACGAGCAGTACTTC.

This clonotype was recorded many times. The CDR3 sequence: CASNIRDSRAPNQPQHF. CDR3 bases: TGTGCCAGTAATATCCGGGACAGCCGTGCTCCTAATCAGCCCCAGCATTTT. This chain joins TRBV19 and TRBJ1-5; 7 positions agree with TRBD1. The CDR3 extends over 17 amino acids. V lost 7 bases and J lost 4; bases outside the gene matches: 16. Germline V CDR1 and CDR2: LNHDA, SQIVND (reference sequence).

The chain links TRBV20-1 to TRBJ2-7; 8 nucleotides match TRBD2. The CDR3 runs to 13 residues. CDR1 is DFQATT and CDR2 is SNEGSKA in the germline V gene (reference sequence). CDR3 in DNA: TGCAGTGCTAGCTTAGCGGGGTCCTACGAGCCGTACGTC. It encodes CSASLAGSYEPYV.

The chain uses TRBV2 and TRBJ1-6; 9 nucleotides agree with TRBD1. This CDR3 is built from 14 residues. The V gene end was trimmed by 6 bases and the J gene end by 5 bases; junction bases not matched to a gene: 2. Per germline, CDR1 SNHLY and CDR2 FYNNEI. The CDR3: CASRRDRDNSPLHF. The CDR3 coding sequence is TGTGCCAGCAGGCGGGACAGGGATAATTCACCCCTCCACTTT.

CDR3: CSVGFGQGADEQYF. The CDR3 nucleotides read TGCAGCGTTGGATTCGGACAGGGGGCTGACGAGCAGTACTTC. The genes are TRBV29-1 and TRBJ2-7; TRBD1 agrees at 11 bases. The CDR3 contains 14 residues. Unmatched junction bases numbered 7, after V lost 4 bases and J lost 5 bases. Germline V CDR1 and CDR2: SQVTM, ANQGSEA.

There are many counts of this clonotype. The chain employs TRBV14 and TRBJ2-7, with D perhaps TRBD1 or TRBD2 (5 bases each). The V gene lost 1 base and the J gene lost 2 bases, with 30 bases spanning the gap. The CDR3 runs 21 residues. Germline V CDR1 and CDR2: SGHDN, FVKESK. The CDR3 bases are TGTGCCAGCAGCCAAGGTGGTCATTGGGCCGGGGCCCACAGGTCGCCCTACGAGCAGTACTTC. Encoded protein: CASSQGGHWAGAHRSPYEQYF.